One sample yielded the 20 T cell receptor beta chains listed below, sequenced in a study of blood T cell repertoires in COVID-19. Libraries were prepared by immunoSEQ multiplex PCR; TCRdb keeps only in-frame clonotypes and omits some of them. This sample has roughly 670,000 clones, with 75% to 90% found just once. Sequencing used peripheral blood. These receptors all stem from a woman between 18 and 29 years old with acute or convalescent COVID-19.

The rearrangement uses TRBV2 and TRBJ1-5; TRBD1 might be the D (5 bases). This CDR3 region has 14 residues. The ends were cut back, 1 base at V and 7 bases at J, with 11 bases in the middle. Germline V gene sequence: CDR1 SNHLY, CDR2 FYNNEI. CDR3 nucleotides: TGTGCCAGCAGTGAAGTCAGGGTTGAACAGCCCCAGCATTTT. Translated, it gives CASSEVRVEQPQHF. Filled out from reference TRBV2 and TRBJ1-5, the complete variable domain reads EPEVTQTPSHQVTQMGQEVILRCVPISNHLYFYWYRQILGQKVEFLVSFYNNEISEKSEIFDDQFSVERPDGSNFTLKIRSTKLEDSAMYFCASSEVRVEQPQHFGDGTRLSIL.

The CDR3 here is CASTRGGPYNEQFF. Written as DNA, the CDR3 is TGTGCCAGCACCCGGGGGGGGCCCTACAATGAGCAGTTCTTC. The genes are TRBV6-5 and TRBJ2-1; 8 bases map to TRBD2. After removal of 7 bases from V and 2 bases from J, the junction contained 4 bases not matched to a gene. There are 14 residues in the CDR3. CDR1 and CDR2 from the germline V gene are MNHEY and SVGAGI.

This clone has just one count. The chain has TRBV11-2 and TRBJ2-1, with 8 bases lining up with TRBD2. The ends lost 5 bases at V and 14 bases at J; junction bases unmatched: 20. This CDR3 region has 16 residues. Germline V gene lookup returns CDR1 SGHAT and CDR2 FQNNGV. The CDR3 sequence is CASSKITLAGGLNKFF. CDR3 nucleotide sequence: TGTGCCAGCAGCAAGATAACCCTCGCGGGGGGTCTCAATAAGTTCTTC.

The chain combines TRBV4-1 with TRBJ1-2, with 7 bases fitting TRBD1. From germline, CDR1 is MGHRA and CDR2 YSYEKL. J lost 0 bases, V lost 3 bases, and 13 bases had no gene match. The CDR3 extends over 18 amino acids. CDR3 sequence reads: CASSQSRTGTAANYGYTF. CDR3 DNA sequence: TGCGCCAGCAGCCAGAGCCGGACAGGTACAGCTGCTAACTATGGCTACACCTTC.

V and J are TRBV4-2 and TRBJ1-1; 8 positions agree with TRBD1. From germline, CDR1 is LGHNA and CDR2 YNFKEQ. CDR3 length equals 17 residues. Unmatched junction bases numbered 9, after V lost 2 bases and J lost 1 base. Here the CDR3 reads CASSQRVRGQGNTEAFF. The CDR3 DNA is TGTGCCAGCAGCCAAAGAGTACGTGGACAGGGGAACACTGAAGCTTTCTTT.

The rearrangement uses TRBV14 and TRBJ2-3; 11 bases fit TRBD2. The CDR3 has 15 amino acids. CDR1 SGHDN and CDR2 FVKESK come from the germline V gene. The V segment lost 5 bases and the J segment 5 bases; nucleotides outside the gene matches: 6. DNA for the CDR3: TGTGCCAGCAGCGTGACTAGCGGGGCATTAGATACGCAGTATTTT. Amino acids: CASSVTSGALDTQYF.

The chain recombines TRBV7-9 with TRBJ2-1; D perhaps matches TRBD2 (5 bases). The CDR3 runs to 15 residues. V dropped 5 bases and J dropped 4 bases, with 15 bases sitting between them. Germline CDR1 SEHNR, CDR2 FQNEAQ (reference sequence). The CDR3 region has the DNA TGTGCCAGCAGCCCCGGGAATTACGGATACAATGAGCAGTTCTTC. It encodes CASSPGNYGYNEQFF.

This chain connects TRBV7-9 to TRBJ2-2, with D hard to call. The germline gives CDR1 SEHNR, CDR2 FQNEAQ (reference sequence). Trimming took off 4 bases at V and 4 bases at J, with 16 bases between the two ends. The CDR3 extends over 16 amino acids. In DNA, the CDR3 is TGTGCCAGCAGCTCCCAACGTGACTTTCTCACCGGGGAGCTGTTTTTT. Encoded protein: CASSSQRDFLTGELFF.

CDR3 amino acids: CASSRADRLVYTEAFF. CDR3 coding DNA: TGTGCCAGCAGCAGGGCGGACAGGCTAGTTTACACTGAAGCTTTCTTT. The rearrangement joins TRBV9 to TRBJ1-1; TRBD1 aligns across 7 bases. Per germline, CDR1 SGDLS and CDR2 YYNGEE. The CDR3 covers 16 residues. V lost 4 bases and J lost 3; bases outside the gene matches: 12.

The chain combines TRBV9 with TRBJ2-2, with a possible D match to TRBD2 (5 bases). V lost 3 bases and J lost 4, with 22 bases in between. Germline V gene data show CDR1 as SGDLS and CDR2 as YYNGEE. The CDR3 sequence is 18 residues long. CDR3 bases: TGTGCCAGCAGCGCCGGCGCCGGGGAAACCGCCTTCACCGGGGAGCTGTTTTTT. Protein sequence: CASSAGAGETAFTGELFF.

This chain connects TRBV19 to TRBJ2-2; no clear D. The CDR3 consists of 14 residues. V was cut by 4 bases and J by 1 base, with 7 bases left in between. Germline CDR1 and CDR2: LNHDA and SQIVND (reference sequence). The CDR3 coding sequence is TGTGCCAGTAGTACGTCAGGGAACACCGGGGAGCTGTTTTTT. Protein product: CASSTSGNTGELFF.

This clone turned up a few times. The J gene is TRBJ2-6, the V gene TRBV2; no clear D gene. This CDR3 has 16 amino acids. V was trimmed by 10 bases and J by 0 bases, leaving 16 bases between them. The germline V gene encodes CDR1 SNHLY and CDR2 FYNNEI. CDR3: CANILRLDSGANVLTF. The CDR3 nucleotides are TGTGCCAACATCCTTAGACTGGACTCTGGGGCCAACGTCCTGACTTTC.

The chain combines TRBV29-1 with TRBJ2-7; weak D call: TRBD2 (5 bases). V lost 5 bases and J 3 bases, leaving 20 bases between the germline ends. Per the germline V gene, CDR1 is SQVTM and CDR2 is ANQGSEA. The CDR3 covers 15 residues. The CDR3 DNA sequence: TGCAGCGTTCGCGAAGGTCACTCGGCGGGCTACGAGCAGTACTTC. Its protein product is CSVREGHSAGYEQYF.

This clone was counted once. This chain joins TRBV30 and TRBJ2-3; TRBD2 aligns across 12 bases. Trimming took 3 bases from V and 4 from J; bases not matched to a gene: 5. The germline gives CDR1 GTSNPN, CDR2 SVGIG (reference sequence). This CDR3 comprises 15 residues. The CDR3 DNA sequence: TGTGCCTGGAGGCAGGCTAGCGGGGGGGCAGATACGCAGTATTTT. Residues: CAWRQASGGADTQYF.

The chain recombines TRBV6-2 or TRBV6-3 with TRBJ2-7; D gene unclear. The CDR3 runs to 13 residues. Trimming took off 3 bases at V and 3 bases at J, with 9 bases between the two ends. Germline CDR1 and CDR2: MNHEY and SVGEGT. This CDR3 reads CASSYSRSYEQYF. As DNA, the CDR3 is TGTGCCAGCAGTTATAGTAGAAGCTACGAGCAGTACTTC.

In DNA form, the CDR3 reads TGTGCCAGCTCACCACCCCGACTTCCACCCTTCGCGCAGTATTTT. It codes for CASSPPRLPPFAQYF. J is TRBJ2-3 and V is TRBV18, with D uncertain. CDR3 length: 15 residues. The germline V gene has CDR1 KGHSH and CDR2 LQKENI. V shed 0 bases and J shed 10 bases, with 17 bases lying between them. The complete variable domain, with remaining parts taken from reference TRBV18 and TRBJ2-3, reads NAGVMQNPRHLVRRRGQEARLRCSPMKGHSHVYWYRQLPEEGLKFMVYLQKENIIDESGMPKERFSAEFPKEGPSILRIQQVVRGDSAAYFCASSPPRLPPFAQYFGPGTRLTVL.

The J gene is TRBJ2-1, the V gene TRBV27, with a weak D call TRBD1 (6 bases). This CDR3 has 11 residues. Germline V lookup: CDR1 MNHEY, CDR2 SMNVEV (reference sequence). V was shortened by 6 bases and J by 15 bases, with 15 bases between the two germline ends. For the CDR3, the DNA is TGTGCCAGCAGAAGTAGGGGGATCAGGTTCTTC. This translates into CASRSRGIRFF.

The chain links TRBV19 to TRBJ1-5; no definite D call. Trimming shortened V by 10 bases and J by 5 bases, and 30 bases separated the two germline ends. Germline assignment: CDR1 LNHDA and CDR2 SQIVND (reference sequence). This CDR3 is built from 18 residues. The CDR3 reads CATDAGNNFFEWYQPQHF. Written as DNA, the CDR3 is TGTGCCACCGACGCGGGGAATAATTTTTTTGAGTGGTATCAGCCCCAGCATTTT.

The DNA for the CDR3 is TGTGCCAGCAGTTTAGTGGGGGCGACGCTAGATACGCAGTATTTT. It yields the protein CASSLVGATLDTQYF. This chain uses TRBV28 with TRBJ2-3; D is perhaps TRBD1 (6 bases). Germline loops: CDR1 MDHEN, CDR2 SYDVKM. Between the trimmed V and J ends, which lost 2 bases and 5 bases, there was a span of 14 bases. This CDR3 is built from 15 residues.

This chain connects TRBV9 to TRBJ2-2, with 9 bases fitting TRBD1. The CDR3 runs to 16 residues. From germline, CDR1 is SGDLS and CDR2 YYNGEE. Germline trimming cut 4 bases from V and 6 bases from J; bases unmatched to any gene: 10. The CDR3 DNA reads TGTGCCAGCAGCTCCCCGGGGACAGGGCCTTCCGGGGAGCTGTTTTTT. Its protein is CASSSPGTGPSGELFF.